The rows below give T cell receptor beta chains drawn from one sample of a study of T cells in Graves' hyperthyroidism and ophthalmopathy. TCRdb passed the multiplex PCR reads through MiXCR, listing each CDR3 protein once. The sample shows 400,000 to 500,000 distinct CDR3 sequences, about 15% of them seen only once. Sequencing used blood. The receptors shown here come from a man between 18 and 35 years old with Graves' ophthalmopathy. The CDR3 runs from the conserved cysteine through the conserved F or W. The D gene is left open where the match is weak. Rows may omit the clone size; those that give it use once, few, many or a size class.

CDR3 DNA	CDR3 protein	CDR3 length	clone size	D gene	J gene	V gene
TGTGCCAGCAGCTTTATAGCTAGCGGGGGTCAAGAGACCCAGTACTTC	CASSFIASGGQETQYF	16	many	TRBD2	TRBJ2-5	TRBV7-9
TGTGCCAGTAGTATACTGGGGGGACCTGAAGCTTTCTTT	CASSILGGPEAFF	13	few	-	TRBJ1-1	TRBV19
TGTGCCAGCAGCTTAGGACGCGGAACCGGGGAGCTGTTTTTT	CASSLGRGTGELFF	14	many	-	TRBJ2-2	TRBV7-2
TGTGCCAGTAGTGTTAACAGGGGGGGCAATGAGCAGTTCTTC	CASSVNRGGNEQFF	14	-	-	TRBJ2-1	TRBV19
TGTGCCAGCAGAACAGGGACAGGTGACTCCTACGAGCAGTTCTTC	CASRTGTGDSYEQFF	15	-	TRBD1	TRBJ2-1	TRBV5-8
TGCAGTGCTAGAGATGACAGGGTTCAAGAGACCCAGTACTTC	CSARDDRVQETQYF	14	many	TRBD1	TRBJ2-5	TRBV20-1
TGCAGTGCTGCCTTTGCAGGGGCGGCTAACTATGGCTACACCTTC	CSAAFAGAANYGYTF	15	many	-	TRBJ1-2	TRBV20-1
TGCAGCGTTGCGTTGCAGACTAGCGGGGGCAGGTACCAAGAGACCCAGTACTTC	CSVALQTSGGRYQETQYF	18	many	TRBD2	TRBJ2-5	TRBV29-1
TGTGCCAGCAGCCGACACCTAGAGAGACGGTCTTCCTACAATGAGCAGTTCTTC	CASSRHLERRSSYNEQFF	18	many	-	TRBJ2-1	TRBV5-5
TGCGCCAGCAGCCAAGAGGTGGATGAGCAGTTCTTC	CASSQEVDEQFF	12	few	-	TRBJ2-1	TRBV4-1
TGCGCCAGCAGCCCAACCCCCGGACGGGACACCTACGAGCAGTACTTC	CASSPTPGRDTYEQYF	16	-	-	TRBJ2-7	TRBV5-1
TGTGCCAGCAGCTTCGACAGGGGCCAGACCCAGTACTTC	CASSFDRGQTQYF	13	many	TRBD1	TRBJ2-5	TRBV7-2
TGTGCCAGCAGCCCCGGGACGTATACAGATACGCAGTATTTT	CASSPGTYTDTQYF	14	many	-	TRBJ2-3	TRBV9
TGCAGTGCTAGAGAAGGGGGGGGCACAGATACGCAGTATTTT	CSAREGGGTDTQYF	14	few	-	TRBJ2-3	TRBV20-1
TGTGCCAGCAGCCCAACCGGGACGGGCTATGGCTACACCTTC	CASSPTGTGYGYTF	14	many	-	TRBJ1-2	TRBV27
TGCAGCACCGACTACTACGAGCAGTACTTC	CSTDYYEQYF	10	many	-	TRBJ2-7	TRBV20-1
TGTGCCAGCAGTAAGGGACAGGGGATCGGCTACACCTTC	CASSKGQGIGYTF	13	-	TRBD1	TRBJ1-2	TRBV6-1
TGTGCCAGCAGATACAGGGGCCACGAGCAGTACTTC	CASRYRGHEQYF	12	many	TRBD1	TRBJ2-7	TRBV7-9
TGTGCCAGCAGCCACTGGACGGAACAAGAGACCCAGTACTTC	CASSHWTEQETQYF	14	many	-	TRBJ2-5	TRBV3-1
TGTGCCAGCAGCTCAATAGCGGGAGTTCGGAATGAGCAGTTCTTC	CASSSIAGVRNEQFF	15	many	TRBD2	TRBJ2-1	TRBV7-8
TGCAGCGGCCAAGGCAACACTGAAGCTTTCTTT	CSGQGNTEAFF	11	few	-	TRBJ1-1	TRBV29-1
TGTGCCAGCAGCTTAACCGGACAGCAGAACACTGAAGCTTTCTTT	CASSLTGQQNTEAFF	15	many	-	TRBJ1-1	TRBV7-6
TGTGCCAGCAGCTTGGGAGCCAGCGGGGGGCTCTACGAGCAGTACTTC	CASSLGASGGLYEQYF	16	few	TRBD2	TRBJ2-7	TRBV5-4
TGCGCCAGCAGTGACCCCAGGACTAGCGGGAGCGACGAGCAGTACTTC	CASSDPRTSGSDEQYF	16	-	TRBD2	TRBJ2-7	TRBV10-1
TGTGCCAGCAGCTTAATGGGACAAACTGGAAACACCATATATTTT	CASSLMGQTGNTIYF	15	few	-	TRBJ1-3	TRBV7-6
TGTGCCAGCTATGAAGCGGGAGAAAGAAATGAGCAGTTCTTC	CASYEAGERNEQFF	14	many	TRBD2	TRBJ2-1	TRBV11-2
TGTGCCAGCAGCTTAACAGGGCGGTCGGATACGCAGTATTTT	CASSLTGRSDTQYF	14	many	-	TRBJ2-3	TRBV7-9
TGTGCCAGCAGTCTGACTAGCGGGAGTTTGTTCTTC	CASSLTSGSLFF	12	many	TRBD2	TRBJ2-1	TRBV12-3/TRBV12-4
TGCGCCAGCAGCCCCATGCCCCCTGGGGCCAACGTCCTGACTTTC	CASSPMPPGANVLTF	15	few	-	TRBJ2-6	TRBV5-1
TGTGCCAGCAGCCGCGGGGGGGGTGGGAATCAGCCCCAGCATTTT	CASSRGGGGNQPQHF	15	many	-	TRBJ1-5	TRBV6-1
TGTGCCAGCAGCCCCACAGGGTTTTTTACAGATACGCAGTATTTT	CASSPTGFFTDTQYF	15	few	-	TRBJ2-3	TRBV7-2
TGTGCCACCTCGAGGGTACAGGGTAGGGCAAGGGGTCAGCCCCAGCATTTT	CATSRVQGRARGQPQHF	17	many	-	TRBJ1-5	TRBV28
TGTGCCAGCTCACCTGGTCTAGCGGATCGGGACGAGCAGTACTTC	CASSPGLADRDEQYF	15	-	TRBD2	TRBJ2-7	TRBV18
TGTGCCAGCAGCCAAGAGGCAGTACTAGGGGGCCAGTACTTC	CASSQEAVLGGQYF	14	many	-	TRBJ2-5	TRBV3-1
TGTGCCAGCAGCGGGAGACCCAATGAGCAGTTCTTC	CASSGRPNEQFF	12	-	-	TRBJ2-1	TRBV9
TGTGCCAGCACCGGCCTTCCGCCTCTTGGGGGAAACACAGATACGCAGTATTTT	CASTGLPPLGGNTDTQYF	18	-	-	TRBJ2-3	TRBV6-5
TGTGCCAGTAGGCCCCGGGGGTCAGGAGAGACCCAGTACTTC	CASRPRGSGETQYF	14	few	-	TRBJ2-5	TRBV19
TGTGCCAGTAGCAACCTCCCTCGGGTTGGCTACACCTTC	CASSNLPRVGYTF	13	few	-	TRBJ1-2	TRBV19
TGTGCCAGCAGCGCCACTTTAGCGGGGGGGGACTATGAGCAGTTCTTC	CASSATLAGGDYEQFF	16	many	TRBD2	TRBJ2-1	TRBV7-9
TGTGCCAGCAGCCCGGATGTGGACATTCAGTACTTC	CASSPDVDIQYF	12	-	-	TRBJ2-4	TRBV5-5
TGTGCCAGCAGCTTATTATCCAGGCCTGAAGCTTTCTTT	CASSLLSRPEAFF	13	many	-	TRBJ1-1	TRBV11-2